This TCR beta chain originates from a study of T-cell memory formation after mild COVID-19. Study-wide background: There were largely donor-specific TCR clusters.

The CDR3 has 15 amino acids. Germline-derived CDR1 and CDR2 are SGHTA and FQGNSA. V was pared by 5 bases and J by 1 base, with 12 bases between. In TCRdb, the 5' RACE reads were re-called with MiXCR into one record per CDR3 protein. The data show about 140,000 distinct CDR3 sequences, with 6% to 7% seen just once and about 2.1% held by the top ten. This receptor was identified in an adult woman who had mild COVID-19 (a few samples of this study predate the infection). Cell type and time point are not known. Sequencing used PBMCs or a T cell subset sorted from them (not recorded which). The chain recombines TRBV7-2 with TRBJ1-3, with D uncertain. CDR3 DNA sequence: TGTGCCAGCAGCCTCCGTAGGGCGTCTGGAAACACCATATATTTT. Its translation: CASSLRRASGNTIYF.